This T cell receptor beta chain was found in a study of early T cells in non-severe SARS-CoV-2 infection (dated by TCRdb to the early 2020s). In terms of the full investigation: Because TCR sequencing relied on bulk RNA taken from unsorted whole blood, pairing of alpha and beta chains was not possible.

The CDR3 has 13 amino acids, counting the end cysteine and phenylalanine. The DNA shown is the 39-base CDR3, in frame from base 1. Trimming removed 1 base from V and 8 bases from J, leaving 11 bases between the germline ends. Paper-wide results and their limitations: VDJdb matching was skewed toward anti-spike CD8 responses and likely underestimated virus-specific expansions by missing private and CD4 specificities.

A case-control design nested within a healthcare worker cohort in London, UK, was used, with weekly nasopharyngeal swab PCR tests and blood sampling performed. Healthcare workers were enrolled in the week of the UK lockdown, from 23 to 31 March 2020, and were followed every week for up to roughly 15 weeks. The library relied on 5' RACE. For sequencing, a NextSeq 500 was employed. Unique molecular identifiers were attached to individual cDNA molecules in the TCR library protocol so that sequencing error and PCR bias could be corrected. TCR alpha and beta chains were both sequenced, and the abundances of alpha and beta sequences in each sample were closely correlated with each other. The original pipeline was this. Decombinator V4 was used to annotate the V gene, J gene and CDR3 of the TCR sequences. TCRs were defined as expanded if a significant change between any two time points was detected under a Poisson model with p below 0.0001. Abundances of TCRs were expressed as counts per million after normalisation to the total number of TCRs sequenced in each sample. TRAV1-2 paired with TRAJ12, TRAJ20 or TRAJ33 defined MAIT TCRs, while TRAV10 paired with TRAJ18 defined iNKT TCRs. VDJdb, accessed 1 November 2021, was searched for CMV, EBV and SARS-CoV-2 annotated TCRs, excluding TCRs annotated for multiple antigens. TCRdb took the public reads, trimmed them with fastp at Q25, ran MiXCR for clone calling and kept in-frame beta chains. All rows with the same CDR3 protein become a single entry with the most common DNA and genes. These V and J calls are TCRdb output, not the study's own analysis. Here the sample has tens of thousands of distinct CDR3 sequences; around 8.4% occur a single time. Of the sample, 4.2% falls within the top ten clones.

This clonotype was found many times. What this receptor recognizes is not known. Base-call qualities are not available, and no considerably larger clone is one nucleotide away. Sequences were obtained from whole blood. Here the chain combines TRBV12-3 or TRBV12-4 and TRBJ1-1; the D gene lacks a confident call. The TCR was taken from an adult who was a healthcare worker with PCR-confirmed SARS-CoV-2 infection or an uninfected control (not recorded which). The sequenced DNA is TGTGCCAGCAGTTTAGATATAGTAGGGGAAGCTTTCTTT. This is translated as CASSLDIVGEAFF.